Listed here are 6 T cell receptor beta chains from one sample, sequenced in a study of blood T cell repertoires in COVID-19. Method: immunoSEQ multiplex PCR; TCRdb's copy keeps in-frame clones and lacks some. The table records 45,000 to 65,000 clones, 70% to 85% of them present only once. Input material: peripheral blood. Receptors were obtained from a man aged 55-75 years with acute or convalescent COVID-19.

This rearrangement joins TRBV7-9 to TRBJ2-5; possibly TRBD1 for D (6 bases). Deletions cut 5 bases from V and 4 bases from J, with 14 bases between. Germline lookup yields CDR1 SEHNR and CDR2 FQNEAQ (reference sequence). The CDR3 consists of 14 residues. CDR3 amino acids: CASSRTAMGETQYF. The CDR3 DNA reads TGTGCCAGCAGCCGGACAGCGATGGGAGAGACCCAGTACTTC.

The genes are TRBV5-6 and TRBJ2-3; 8 bases are a match to TRBD1. CDR1 SGHDT and CDR2 YYEEEE come from the germline V gene. This CDR3 has 14 residues. J was trimmed by 5 bases and V by 0 bases; bases with no gene match: 2. The CDR3 loop is CASSLGTGRDTQYF. CDR3 in DNA: TGTGCCAGCAGCTTGGGGACAGGGAGAGATACGCAGTATTTT.

The CDR3 reads CASSLAFREGAEAFF. In DNA, the CDR3 is TGCGCCAGCAGCTTGGCCTTCAGGGAAGGTGCAGAAGCTTTCTTT. The chain uses TRBV5-1 and TRBJ1-1, with a tentative D call TRBD1 (5 bases). The CDR3 is 15 residues long. V was cut by 0 bases and J by 8 bases, with 17 bases left in between. The germline gives CDR1 SGHRS, CDR2 YFSETQ. The full variable domain, in which reference TRBV5-1 and TRBJ1-1 provide the parts outside the CDR3, is KAGVTQTPRYLIKTRGQQVTLSCSPISGHRSVSWYQQTPGQGLQFLFEYFSETQRNKGNFPGRFSGRQFSNSRSEMNVSTLELGDSALYLCASSLAFREGAEAFFGQGTRLTVV.

This clone was counted only a few times. This chain connects TRBV6-6 to TRBJ2-1; 8 bases map to TRBD2. The CDR3 sequence is 15 residues long. The V gene end was trimmed by 0 bases and the J gene end by 7 bases; junction bases not matched to a gene: 5. Germline CDR1 and CDR2: MNHNY and SVGAGI (reference sequence). This chain's CDR3 is CASSYSGGGWNEQFF. Written as DNA, the CDR3 is TGTGCCAGCAGTTACTCGGGCGGGGGGTGGAATGAGCAGTTCTTC.

V and J are TRBV5-5 and TRBJ1-5, with D tentatively TRBD1 (6 bases). CDR3 size: 13 residues. CDR1 and CDR2 from the germline V gene are SGHKS and YYEKEE (reference sequence). Trimming pared 4 bases from V and 4 bases from J, leaving 9 bases between. Here the CDR3 DNA reads TGTGCCAGCAGCGGGGACACAAATCAGCCCCAGCATTTT. Translated, it gives CASSGDTNQPQHF.

This rearrangement joins TRBV4-1 to TRBJ2-7; 10 bases agree with TRBD1. Germline values: CDR1 MGHRA, CDR2 YSYEKL. CDR3 length: 16 residues. Trimming removed 6 bases from V and 1 base from J; junction bases left unmatched: 9. The CDR3 DNA follows: TGCGCCAGCAGTCGCTACCCGGGACAGGGGTCCTACGAGCAGTACTTC. Translated: CASSRYPGQGSYEQYF.